This TCR beta chain came from a study of PD-1 blockade in mismatch repair-deficient tumors. For the study at large: Patients had roughly twelve mismatch repair-deficient cancer types, all previously treated and progressing. Study-level findings and limits: Tumor-resident clones, often absent from pretreatment blood, expanded after pembrolizumab and then contracted.

Per the germline V gene, CDR1 is PRHDT and CDR2 is FYEKMQ (reference sequence). V lost 0 bases, J lost 3 bases, and 21 bases lay in between. The CDR3 is 19 residues long. With regard to this clone: Its antigen is still unknown.

All patients were mismatch repair deficient, assessed by either PCR or immunohistochemistry. Three pembrolizumab responders had their TCRs sequenced. Profiling relied on immunoSEQ multiplex PCR, and the TCRdb table lists in-frame clones only, not all of them. Of approximately 38,000 clones in the sample, roughly three quarters were seen once. This TCR was recovered from an adult with mismatch repair-deficient cancer. Material: peripheral blood, obtained 4 weeks after starting pembrolizumab. The V call is TRBV13, the J call TRBJ2-1; D gene unclear. CDR3 in amino acids: CASSLGLGLPYGVYNEQFF. In DNA form, the CDR3 reads TGTGCCAGCAGCTTAGGCCTCGGGCTCCCCTATGGGGTCTACAATGAGCAGTTCTTC.